This T cell receptor (beta chain) appears in the sequencing data of a study of cytomegalovirus exposure and HLA in healthy donors. Study findings and constraints: As was reported, the HLA-A and HLA-B alleles of most subjects were accurately predicted from TCR beta sequences. Listed as cytomegalovirus-associated were 150 or so TCR beta chains.

Notes on this clone: Its cognate antigen is unknown.

Primers included in the PCR were 60 Vbeta and 13 Jbeta primers. The repertoire was sequenced with immunoSEQ multiplex PCR; TCRdb's copy has only in-frame clones and lacks some. This table has about 200,000 clones, more than 60% appearing once. Trimming cost V 8 bases and J 5 bases; bases outside gene matches: 8. Germline CDR1 ENHRY, CDR2 SYGVKD. The CDR3 sequence is 13 residues long. What was sequenced was PBMCs. This sequence joins TRBV10-3 and TRBJ2-7; TRBD2 agrees at 8 bases. The clonotype comes from a man aged 45-65 years in good health and CMV-seronegative. DNA of the CDR3: TGTGCCATCGGGTCGACGCGGGAGGACGAGCAGTACTTC. Translating it yields CAIGSTREDEQYF.